The 7 T cell receptor beta chains listed next were all sequenced from one sample in a study of spatial heterogeneity in lung cancer. One entry per CDR3 protein, called by TCRdb with MiXCR from the 5' RACE reads. The sample consists of some 40,000 distinct CDR3 sequences, approximately 5.5% of them appearing once. Time point reported: sample taken at primary tumor resection. The sample here was PBMCs, taken at surgery. The source is a female donor with early-stage non-small cell lung cancer.

This clonotype was found a few times. V usage is TRBV9 and J usage is TRBJ2-6; weak D call: TRBD1 (7 bases). V was pared by 4 bases and J by 0 bases, with 11 bases between. In germline, CDR1 is SGDLS, CDR2 YYNGEE. The CDR3 spans 16 residues. The CDR3 coding sequence is TGTGCCAGCAGCTCGCAGGGGGGCTCTGGGGCCAACGTCCTGACTTTC. Protein product: CASSSQGGSGANVLTF.

The chain carries TRBV9 and TRBJ1-2; no reliable D call. This CDR3 is 10 amino acids long. Germline V gene data show CDR1 as SGDLS and CDR2 as YYNGEE. The V and J ends lost 3 bases and 10 bases respectively, with 7 bases between them. Here the CDR3 DNA reads TGTGCCAGCAGCGGCCGGGCCTACACCTTC. Translation gives CASSGRAYTF.

This clonotype was seen repeatedly, ten times or more. The gene calls are TRBV28 and TRBJ2-7; D might be TRBD2 (6 bases). The V gene's germline CDR1 is MDHEN and CDR2 SYDVKM. The V gene lost 6 bases and the J gene lost 2 bases, with 14 bases spanning the gap. The CDR3 runs 14 residues. For the CDR3, the DNA is TGTGCCAGCAGCCCCGGAGGGCCGCCCTACGAGCAGTACTTC. It specifies CASSPGGPPYEQYF.

The chain joins TRBV7-2 to TRBJ1-6; D not resolved. V was trimmed by 3 bases and J by 0 bases, leaving 12 bases between them. CDR3 size: 17 residues. Germline assignment: CDR1 SGHTA and CDR2 FQGNSA. CDR3: CASSFKPDLSYNSPLHF. The CDR3 DNA sequence: TGTGCCAGCAGCTTTAAGCCCGACCTCTCCTATAATTCACCCCTCCACTTT.

In this sample, this clonotype turned up many times. This rearrangement joins TRBV3-1 to TRBJ1-4; D remains ambiguous. CDR1 LGHDT and CDR2 YNNKEL come from the germline V gene (reference sequence). V shed 1 base and J shed 7 bases, with 13 bases lying between them. This CDR3 is built from 15 residues. The CDR3 region has the DNA TGTGCCAGCAGCCAAGGGAACTTTAGGACTGAAAAACTGTTTTTT. Protein product: CASSQGNFRTEKLFF. Complete variable domain (other parts from reference TRBV3-1 and TRBJ1-4): DTAVSQTPKYLVTQMGNDKSIKCEQNLGHDTMYWYKQDSKKFLKIMFSYNNKELIINETVPNRFSPKSPDKAHLNLHINSLELGDSAVYFCASSQGNFRTEKLFFGSGTQLSVL.

This clonotype was seen more than once but under ten times. The chain uses TRBV12-3 or TRBV12-4 and TRBJ1-3; D not resolved. V lost 6 bases to trimming and J lost 0 bases, with 12 bases between them. The CDR3 covers 15 residues. CDR3 residues: CASSLKRISGNTIYF. CDR3 nucleotide sequence: TGTGCCAGCAGCCTAAAACGAATCTCTGGAAACACCATATATTTT.

This clonotype was observed at least ten times. CDR3 nucleotide sequence: TGTGCCAGCAGCCGGACTAGCGGGGGCACAGATACGCAGTATTTT. As protein: CASSRTSGGTDTQYF. The chain couples TRBV7-2 to TRBJ2-3; 12 bases line up with TRBD2. Looked up from germline, CDR1 is SGHTA and CDR2 is FQGNSA. The CDR3 length is 15 residues. After removal of 5 bases from V and 1 base from J, the junction contained 1 base not matched to a gene.